One TCR beta chain is described in this entry. The germline V gene encodes CDR1 SNHLY and CDR2 FYNNEI. V was cut by 4 bases and J by 4 bases, with 10 bases left in between. CDR3 length equals 13 residues. The data stem from a study of blood T cell repertoires in COVID-19. The overall study: Material from acute and convalescent COVID-19 was sourced from the United States, Italy and Spain.

Original methodology: The authors estimated nucleated cell counts from reference gene primer amplification. TCRdb's copy holds only in-frame clones and misses some; the assay was immunoSEQ multiplex PCR. D and trimming were read from the DNA, whereas the V and J calls and clone size are those reported in that table. Of about 130,000 clones in the sample, around nine tenths were seen once. Seattle patient enrollment occurred during active infection, with longitudinal follow-up thereafter. V is TRBV2 and J is TRBJ1-2; tentative D call: TRBD1 (5 bases). The sequenced sample consisted of peripheral blood. This clonotype was sampled from a man aged 60 to 69 with COVID-19, enrolled during active disease. The DNA for the CDR3 is TGTGCCAGCAGTGGGGACTCAGGCTATGGCTACACCTTC. This sequence encodes CASSGDSGYGYTF.